Presented here are 2 T cell receptor beta chains from one specimen sequenced in a study of blood T cell repertoires in COVID-19. Produced via immunoSEQ multiplex PCR; TCRdb's table is partial and in-frame only. In the table there are about 150,000 clones, more than 75% of which are singletons. Sequenced sample: peripheral blood. All receptors derive from a man aged 55 to 70 with acute or convalescent COVID-19.

This clone was counted a single time. The V call is TRBV4-2, the J call TRBJ2-1, with TRBD2 matching 8 bases. The germline gives CDR1 LGHNA, CDR2 YNFKEQ. With 0 bases clipped from V and 3 bases from J, the junction kept 4 bases outside the gene matches. This CDR3 is 16 amino acids long. The CDR3 loop reads CASSQDVLAGYNEQFF. For the CDR3, the DNA is TGTGCCAGCAGCCAAGATGTTCTAGCGGGCTACAATGAGCAGTTCTTC.

Points on this clone: The junction departs from germline at one end; a sequencing error may be responsible. The chain carries TRBV7-7 and TRBJ2-1, with TRBD2 matching over 7 bases. The CDR3 has 16 residues. Germline CDR1 reads SSHAT; CDR2 reads FNYEAQ (reference sequence). The CDR3 sequence: CASSLGPSGSYNEQFF. The CDR3 DNA is TGTGCTAGCAGCTTGGGACCTAGCGGCTCCTACAATGAGCAGTTCTTC.